These 3 T cell receptor beta chains came from one sample sequenced in a study of blood T cell repertoires in COVID-19. TCRdb keeps only in-frame clones here, not all; method: immunoSEQ multiplex PCR. The sample carries 250,000 to 300,000 clones, 70% to 90% recorded once. Sequences were obtained from peripheral blood. All receptors come from a woman in her twenties or thirties with COVID-19, enrolled during active disease.

The V gene is TRBV19, the J gene TRBJ2-5; 16 bases match TRBD2. Germline CDR1 is LNHDA and CDR2 is SQIVND (reference sequence). This CDR3 comprises 18 residues. The V gene end was trimmed by 4 bases and the J gene end by 1 base; junction bases not matched to a gene: 6. CDR3: CASSRGLAGGPSQETQYF. The CDR3 coding sequence is TGTGCCAGTAGTAGGGGACTAGCGGGGGGGCCGTCCCAAGAGACCCAGTACTTC.

The CDR3 here is CASNGTGERGYTF. In DNA form, the CDR3 reads TGTGCCAGCAACGGGACAGGGGAGAGGGGCTACACCTTC. The J gene is TRBJ1-2, the V gene TRBV6-4, with 10 bases matching TRBD1. With V trimmed by 7 bases and J by 8 bases, 7 bases remained unmatched. This CDR3 has 13 residues. The germline V gene encodes CDR1 MRHNA and CDR2 SNTAGT.

The chain combines TRBV21-1 with TRBJ2-1; the listed D gene, TRBD2, was not tested against the DNA. TRBV21-1 is a pseudogene locus. The length of the CDR3 is 16 residues. The CDR3 DNA reads TGTGCCAGCAGGCCTCCCTGGGGGGGGGCCTACAATGAGCAGTTCTTC. Translation: CASRPPWGGAYNEQFF.